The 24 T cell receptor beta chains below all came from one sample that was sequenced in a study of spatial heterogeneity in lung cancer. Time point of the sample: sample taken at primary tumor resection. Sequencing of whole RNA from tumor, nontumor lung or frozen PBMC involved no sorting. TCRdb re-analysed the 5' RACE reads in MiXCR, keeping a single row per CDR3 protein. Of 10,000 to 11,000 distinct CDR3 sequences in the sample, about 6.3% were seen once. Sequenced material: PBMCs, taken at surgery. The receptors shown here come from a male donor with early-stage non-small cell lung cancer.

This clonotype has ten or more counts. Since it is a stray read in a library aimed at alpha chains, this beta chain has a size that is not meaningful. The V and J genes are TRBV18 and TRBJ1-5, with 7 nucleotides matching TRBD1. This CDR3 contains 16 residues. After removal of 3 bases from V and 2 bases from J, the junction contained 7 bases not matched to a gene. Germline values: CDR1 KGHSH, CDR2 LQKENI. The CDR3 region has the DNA TGTGCCAGCTCACCTCGACAGGGATCGGGCAATCAGCCCCAGCATTTT. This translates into CASSPRQGSGNQPQHF.

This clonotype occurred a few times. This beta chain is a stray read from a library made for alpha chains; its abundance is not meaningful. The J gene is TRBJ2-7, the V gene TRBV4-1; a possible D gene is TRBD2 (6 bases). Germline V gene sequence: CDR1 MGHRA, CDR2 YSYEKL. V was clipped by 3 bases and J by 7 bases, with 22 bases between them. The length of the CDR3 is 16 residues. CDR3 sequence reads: CASSHSTGVNLGEQYF. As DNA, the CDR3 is TGCGCCAGCAGCCACTCAACGGGAGTCAATTTGGGAGAGCAGTACTTC.

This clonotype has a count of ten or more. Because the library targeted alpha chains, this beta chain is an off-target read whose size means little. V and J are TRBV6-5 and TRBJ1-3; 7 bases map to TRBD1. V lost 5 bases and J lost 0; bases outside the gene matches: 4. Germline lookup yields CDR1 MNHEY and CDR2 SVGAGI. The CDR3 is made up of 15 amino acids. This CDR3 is CASSKTGPSGNTIYF. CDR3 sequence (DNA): TGTGCCAGCAGTAAGACAGGGCCCTCTGGAAACACCATATATTTT.

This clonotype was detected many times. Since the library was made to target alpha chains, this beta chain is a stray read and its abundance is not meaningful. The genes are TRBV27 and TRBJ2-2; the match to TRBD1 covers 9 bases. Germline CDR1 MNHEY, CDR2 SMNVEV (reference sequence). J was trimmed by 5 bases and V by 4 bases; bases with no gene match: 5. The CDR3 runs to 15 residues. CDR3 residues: CASSSRDRATGELFF. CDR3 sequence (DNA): TGTGCCAGCAGTTCCCGGGACAGGGCTACCGGGGAGCTGTTTTTT.

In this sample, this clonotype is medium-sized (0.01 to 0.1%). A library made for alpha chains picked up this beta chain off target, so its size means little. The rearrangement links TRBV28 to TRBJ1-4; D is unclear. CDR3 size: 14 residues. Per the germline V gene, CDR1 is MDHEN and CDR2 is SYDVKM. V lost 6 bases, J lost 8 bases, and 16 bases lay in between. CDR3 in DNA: TGTGCCAGCAGCCCTCCAAGCCGCCCCGAAAAACTGTTTTTT. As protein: CASSPPSRPEKLFF. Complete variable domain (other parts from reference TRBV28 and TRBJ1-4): DVKVTQSSRYLVKRTGEKVFLECVQDMDHENMFWYRQDPGLGLRLIYFSYDVKMKEKGDIPEGYSVSREKKERFSLILESASTNQTSMYLCASSPPSRPEKLFFGSGTQLSVL.

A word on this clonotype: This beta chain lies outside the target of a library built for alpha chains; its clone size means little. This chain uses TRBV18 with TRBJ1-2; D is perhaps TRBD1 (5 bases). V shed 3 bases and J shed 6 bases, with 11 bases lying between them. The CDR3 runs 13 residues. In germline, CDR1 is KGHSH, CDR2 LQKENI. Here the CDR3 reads CASSPRQGNGYTF. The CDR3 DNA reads TGTGCCAGCTCACCTCGGCAGGGAAATGGCTACACCTTC. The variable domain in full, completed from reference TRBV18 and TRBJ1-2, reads NAGVMQNPRHLVRRRGQEARLRCSPMKGHSHVYWYRQLPEEGLKFMVYLQKENIIDESGMPKERFSAEFPKEGPSILRIQQVVRGDSAAYFCASSPRQGNGYTFGSGTRLTVV.

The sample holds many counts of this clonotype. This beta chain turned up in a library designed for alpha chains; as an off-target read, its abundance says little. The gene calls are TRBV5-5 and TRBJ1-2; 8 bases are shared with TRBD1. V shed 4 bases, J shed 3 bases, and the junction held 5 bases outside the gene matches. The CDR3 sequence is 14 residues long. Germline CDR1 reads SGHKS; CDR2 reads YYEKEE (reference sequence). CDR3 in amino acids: CASSGMTGDYGYTF. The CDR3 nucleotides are TGTGCCAGCAGCGGGATGACAGGGGACTATGGCTACACCTTC.

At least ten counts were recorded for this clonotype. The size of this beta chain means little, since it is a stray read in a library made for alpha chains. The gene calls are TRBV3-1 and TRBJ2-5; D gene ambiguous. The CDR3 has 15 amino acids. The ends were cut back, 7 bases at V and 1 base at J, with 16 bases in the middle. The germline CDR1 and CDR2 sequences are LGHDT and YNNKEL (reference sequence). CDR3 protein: CASTLRFYRQETQYF. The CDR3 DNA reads TGTGCCAGCACCCTGAGGTTCTACCGCCAAGAGACCCAGTACTTC.

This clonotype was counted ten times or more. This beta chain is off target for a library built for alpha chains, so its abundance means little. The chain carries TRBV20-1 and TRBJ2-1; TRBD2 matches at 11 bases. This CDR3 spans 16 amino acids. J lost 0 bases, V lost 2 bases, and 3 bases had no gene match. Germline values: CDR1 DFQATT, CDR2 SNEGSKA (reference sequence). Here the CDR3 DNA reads TGCAGTGCTAGAAGTAGCGGGGGGGCCTCCTACAATGAGCAGTTCTTC. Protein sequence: CSARSSGGASYNEQFF.

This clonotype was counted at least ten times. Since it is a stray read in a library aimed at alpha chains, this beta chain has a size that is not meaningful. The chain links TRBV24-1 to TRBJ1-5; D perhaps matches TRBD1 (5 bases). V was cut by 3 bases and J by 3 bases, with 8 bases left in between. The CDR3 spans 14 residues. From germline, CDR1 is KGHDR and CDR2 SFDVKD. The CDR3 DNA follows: TGTGCCACCAGTGATGTAGGGGACAATCAGCCCCAGCATTTT. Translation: CATSDVGDNQPQHF.

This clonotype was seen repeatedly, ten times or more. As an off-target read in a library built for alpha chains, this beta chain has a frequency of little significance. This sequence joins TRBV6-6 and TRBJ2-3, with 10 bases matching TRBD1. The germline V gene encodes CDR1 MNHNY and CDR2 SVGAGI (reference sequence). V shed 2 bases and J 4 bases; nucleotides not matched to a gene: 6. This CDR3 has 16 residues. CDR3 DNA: TGTGCCAGCAGTTACCTGGACAGGGGGGCCCCAGATACGCAGTATTTT. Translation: CASSYLDRGAPDTQYF.

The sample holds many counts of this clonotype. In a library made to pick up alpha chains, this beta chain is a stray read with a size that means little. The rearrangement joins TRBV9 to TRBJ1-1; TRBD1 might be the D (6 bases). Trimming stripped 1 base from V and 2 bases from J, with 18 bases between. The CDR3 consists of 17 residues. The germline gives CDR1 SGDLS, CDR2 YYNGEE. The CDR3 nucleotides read TGTGCCAGCAGCGTATCCTCAGGGGCCAAGAGTAACACTGAAGCTTTCTTT. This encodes CASSVSSGAKSNTEAFF. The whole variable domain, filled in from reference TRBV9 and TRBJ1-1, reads DSGVTQTPKHLITATGQRVTLRCSPRSGDLSVYWYQQSLDQGLQFLIQYYNGEERAKGNILERFSAQQFPDLHSELNLSSLELGDSALYFCASSVSSGAKSNTEAFFGQGTRLTVV.

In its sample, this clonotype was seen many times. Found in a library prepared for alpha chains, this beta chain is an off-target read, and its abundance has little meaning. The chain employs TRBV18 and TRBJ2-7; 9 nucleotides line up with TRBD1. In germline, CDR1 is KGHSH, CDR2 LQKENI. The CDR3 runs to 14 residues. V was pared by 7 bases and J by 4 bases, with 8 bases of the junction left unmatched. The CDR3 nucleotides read TGTGCCAGCTACCCGGGACAGGGTAATTACGAGCAGTACTTC. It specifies CASYPGQGNYEQYF.

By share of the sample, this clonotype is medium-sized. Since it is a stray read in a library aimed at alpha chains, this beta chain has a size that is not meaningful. The CDR3: CSVGTESYNEQFF. The CDR3 coding sequence is TGCAGCGTTGGGACGGAGAGCTACAATGAGCAGTTCTTC. This rearrangement joins TRBV29-1 to TRBJ2-1; D remains unclear. Germline V gives CDR1 SQVTM, CDR2 ANQGSEA. This CDR3 region has 13 residues. Trimming took 4 bases from V and 3 from J, leaving 10 bases between them.

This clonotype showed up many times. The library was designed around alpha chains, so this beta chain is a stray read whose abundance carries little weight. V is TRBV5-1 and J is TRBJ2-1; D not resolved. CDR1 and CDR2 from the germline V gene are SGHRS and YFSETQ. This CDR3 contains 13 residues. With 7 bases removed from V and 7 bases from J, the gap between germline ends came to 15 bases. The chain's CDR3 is CASLAGPGNEQFF. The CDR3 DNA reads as TGCGCCAGCCTGGCCGGCCCAGGAAATGAGCAGTTCTTC.

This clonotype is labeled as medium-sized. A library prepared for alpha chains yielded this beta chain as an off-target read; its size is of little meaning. CDR3 loop: CASSLEASEKTQYF. CDR3 DNA: TGTGCCAGCAGCTTAGAGGCTAGCGAGAAGACCCAGTACTTC. The chain couples TRBV7-6 to TRBJ2-5; the D gene is possibly TRBD2 (6 bases). Germline V lookup: CDR1 SGHVS, CDR2 FNYEAQ. The CDR3 consists of 14 residues. Trimming left V 1 base short and J 6 bases short, with 12 bases between.

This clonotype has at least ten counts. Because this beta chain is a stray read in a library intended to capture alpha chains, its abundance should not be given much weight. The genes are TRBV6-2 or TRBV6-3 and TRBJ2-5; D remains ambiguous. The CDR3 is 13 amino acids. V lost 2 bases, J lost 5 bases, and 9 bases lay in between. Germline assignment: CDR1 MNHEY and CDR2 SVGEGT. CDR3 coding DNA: TGTGCCAGCAGTTACGAACACGGCGAGACCCAGTACTTC. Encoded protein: CASSYEHGETQYF.

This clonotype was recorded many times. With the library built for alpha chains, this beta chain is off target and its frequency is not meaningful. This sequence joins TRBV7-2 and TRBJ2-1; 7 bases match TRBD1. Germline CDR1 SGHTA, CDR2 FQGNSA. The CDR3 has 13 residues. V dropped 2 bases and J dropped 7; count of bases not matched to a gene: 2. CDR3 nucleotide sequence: TGTGCCAGCAGCTTACAGGGGGAAAATGAGCAGTTCTTC. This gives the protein CASSLQGENEQFF. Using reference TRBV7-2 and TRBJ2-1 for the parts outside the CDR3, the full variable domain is GAGVSQSPSNKVTEKGKDVELRCDPISGHTALYWYRQSLGQGLEFLIYFQGNSAPDKSGLPSDRFSAERTGGSVSTLTIQRTQQEDSAVYLCASSLQGENEQFFGPGTRLTVL.

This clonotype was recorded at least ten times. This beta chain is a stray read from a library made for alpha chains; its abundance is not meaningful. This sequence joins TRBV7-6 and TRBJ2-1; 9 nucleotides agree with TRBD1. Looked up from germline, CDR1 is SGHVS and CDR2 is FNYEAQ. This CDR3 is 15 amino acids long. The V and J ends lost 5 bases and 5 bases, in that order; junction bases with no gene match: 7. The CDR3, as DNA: TGTGCCAGCAGCCGGTCGGGACAGGGAGACAATGAGCAGTTCTTC. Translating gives CASSRSGQGDNEQFF.

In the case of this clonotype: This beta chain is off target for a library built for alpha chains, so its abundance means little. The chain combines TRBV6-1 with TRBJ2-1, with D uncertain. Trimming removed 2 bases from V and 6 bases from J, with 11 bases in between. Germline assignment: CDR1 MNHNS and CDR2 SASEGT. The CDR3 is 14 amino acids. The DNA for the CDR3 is TGTGCCAGCAGTGAATTTAGGGTGGCCAATGAGCAGTTCTTC. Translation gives CASSEFRVANEQFF.

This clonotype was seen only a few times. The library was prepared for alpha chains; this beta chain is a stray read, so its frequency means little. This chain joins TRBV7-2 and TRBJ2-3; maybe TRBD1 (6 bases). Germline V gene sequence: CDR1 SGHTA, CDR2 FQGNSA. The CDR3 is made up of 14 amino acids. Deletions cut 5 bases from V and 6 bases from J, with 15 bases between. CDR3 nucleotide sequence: TGTGCCAGCAGCGGCTGGCAGGGGTACGATACGCAGTATTTT. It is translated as CASSGWQGYDTQYF.

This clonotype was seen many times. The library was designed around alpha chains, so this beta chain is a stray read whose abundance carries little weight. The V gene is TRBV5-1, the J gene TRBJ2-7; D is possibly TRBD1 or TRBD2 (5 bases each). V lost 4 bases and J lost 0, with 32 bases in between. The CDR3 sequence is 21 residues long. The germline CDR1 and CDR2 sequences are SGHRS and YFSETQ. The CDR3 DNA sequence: TGCGCCAGCAGCAGGTGGCCCGGGACCCACCTTGAGGGCTACAGCTCCTACGAGCAGTACTTC. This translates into CASSRWPGTHLEGYSSYEQYF.

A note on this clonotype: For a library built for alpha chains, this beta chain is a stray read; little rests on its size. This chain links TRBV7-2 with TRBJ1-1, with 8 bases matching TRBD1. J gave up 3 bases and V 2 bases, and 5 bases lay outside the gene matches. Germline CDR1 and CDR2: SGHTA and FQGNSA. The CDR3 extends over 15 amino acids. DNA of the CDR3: TGTGCCAGCAGCTTAACCAGGGGGCGGGACACTGAAGCTTTCTTT. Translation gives CASSLTRGRDTEAFF.

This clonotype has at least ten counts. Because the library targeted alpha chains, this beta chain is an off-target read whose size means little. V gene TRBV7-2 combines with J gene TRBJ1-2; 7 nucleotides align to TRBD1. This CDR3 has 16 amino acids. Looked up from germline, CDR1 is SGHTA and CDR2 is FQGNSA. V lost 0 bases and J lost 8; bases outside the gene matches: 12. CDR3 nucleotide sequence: TGTGCCAGCAGCTTAGCGCTCGCCAGGGGGATCAGAGGCTACACCTTC. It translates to CASSLALARGIRGYTF.